This T cell receptor (beta chain) was captured in a study of cytomegalovirus exposure and HLA in healthy donors. Broader study findings: Reports indicate that TCR beta sequences accurately predicted the HLA-A and HLA-B alleles of most subjects. Later analysis identified several of the most significant clusters that appeared linked to common viral pathogens. The classifier was said to identify cytomegalovirus status with high specificity and sensitivity. A later analysis linked a missense variant in DCLRE1C to the trimming of TCR beta V and J genes.

As for this clone: Its antigen is not known.

Germline CDR1 is SEHNR and CDR2 is FQNEAQ (reference sequence). The CDR3 has 15 amino acids. V was pared by 5 bases and J by 2 bases, with 7 bases of the junction left unmatched. The PCR employed 60 Vbeta primers together with 13 Jbeta primers. Assay: immunoSEQ multiplex PCR; the TCRdb copy retains only in-frame clones and omits some. The data hold under 200,000 clones, with over 70% observed a single time. The TCR originated in a woman younger than 35 in good health and CMV-seropositive. Sequenced sample: PBMCs. This chain links TRBV7-9 with TRBJ1-1, with 8 bases that match TRBD1. The CDR3 spells CASSSAGTGNTEAFF. Here the CDR3 DNA reads TGTGCCAGCAGCAGTGCCGGGACAGGAAACACTGAAGCTTTCTTT.